These 22 T cell receptor beta chains came from one sample sequenced in a study of T cell responses to AZD1222 COVID-19 vaccine (dated by TCRdb to about 2021). Library construction relied on the immunoSEQ multiplex PCR assay. TCRdb carries this immuneACCESS record with in-frame sequences only. Its versions omit some clonotypes, under half of them owing to an unresolved V gene in the studies checked, with the rest unexplained. Here the sample has about 150,000 clones; 88% occur a single time. Together, the top ten hold around 2.9% of the sample. According to the study, the label for this sample's time point signals: baseline before first vaccination. The sequences come from peripheral blood, collected on day 0 of AZD1222 vaccination. The source is an adult in good health.

This chain links TRBV2 with TRBJ1-5, with D perhaps TRBD1 (5 bases). The germline CDR1 and CDR2 sequences are SNHLY and FYNNEI. This CDR3 is 14 amino acids long. Trimming took 6 bases from V and 0 from J, leaving 9 bases between them. CDR3 coding DNA: TGTGCCAGCAGGCCAGGGAATAGCAATCAGCCCCAGCATTTT. Amino acid sequence: CASRPGNSNQPQHF.

This chain connects TRBV3-1 (or the pseudogene TRBV3-2) to TRBJ1-2, with D unresolved. Germline CDR1 reads LGHDT; CDR2 reads YNNKEL (reference sequence). Trimming pared 4 bases from V and 0 bases from J, leaving 9 bases between. The length of the CDR3 is 14 residues. CDR3: CASSRTEANYGYTF. CDR3 nucleotide sequence: TGTGCCAGCAGCCGGACGGAAGCTAACTATGGCTACACCTTC.

The table lists this clone with a count of one. The V gene is TRBV15, the J gene TRBJ2-7; the match to TRBD1 covers 9 bases. Per the germline V gene, CDR1 is LNHNV and CDR2 is YYDKDF (reference sequence). V lost 5 bases to trimming and J lost 3 bases; unmatched junction nucleotides: 14. The CDR3 has 17 residues. The CDR3 DNA sequence: TGTGCCACCAGCTTAACGCCACCCCGGACAGGGGTCTACGAGCAGTACTTC. This gives the protein CATSLTPPRTGVYEQYF. The complete variable domain, with remaining parts taken from reference TRBV15 and TRBJ2-7, reads DAMVIQNPRYQVTQFGKPVTLSCSQTLNHNVMYWYQQKSSQAPKLLFHYYDKDFNNEADTPDNFQSRRPNTSFCFLDIRSPGLGDTAMYLCATSLTPPRTGVYEQYFGPGTRLTVT.

CDR3 nucleotide sequence: TGTGCCAGTAGTATCGGACATAACTCCTACGAGCAGTACTTC. Translation: CASSIGHNSYEQYF. V gene TRBV19 combines with J gene TRBJ2-7; a possible D gene is TRBD1 (5 bases). CDR3 length: 14 amino acids. Trimming removed 3 bases at V and 0 bases at J, with 9 bases between. Germline V CDR1 and CDR2: LNHDA, SQIVND (reference sequence).

The chain links TRBV4-3 to TRBJ1-2; D not resolved. Germline CDR1 LGHNA, CDR2 YSLEER. Trimming pared 3 bases from V and 8 bases from J, leaving 19 bases between. The CDR3 is 15 amino acids. Here the CDR3 reads CASSQFINLELGYTF. The CDR3 DNA is TGCGCCAGCAGCCAGTTTATAAATCTGGAACTGGGCTACACCTTC.

This clone was observed once. The V gene is TRBV5-4, the J gene TRBJ2-3, with 9 bases identical to TRBD2. The J segment lost 2 bases and the V segment lost 0 bases, leaving 7 bases of the junction unmatched. CDR3 length equals 17 residues. Germline assignment: CDR1 SGHNT and CDR2 YYREEE (reference sequence). CDR3 sequence reads: CASSLGSSSGATDTQYF. The CDR3 DNA follows: TGTGCCAGCAGCTTGGGTTCGTCTAGCGGGGCCACAGATACGCAGTATTTT.

There are a few counts of this clone. This rearrangement joins TRBV9 to TRBJ2-1, with TRBD2 identical over 7 bases. In germline, CDR1 is SGDLS, CDR2 YYNGEE. The CDR3 runs to 15 residues. Losses at the gene ends were 4 bases for V and 0 bases for J; bases not matched to a gene: 4. In DNA form, the CDR3 reads TGTGCCAGCAGCCAAGGGACTATCTCCTACAATGAGCAGTTCTTC. This gives the protein CASSQGTISYNEQFF. Looking up the rest from reference TRBV9 and TRBJ2-1 gives the full variable domain: DSGVTQTPKHLITATGQRVTLRCSPRSGDLSVYWYQQSLDQGLQFLIQYYNGEERAKGNILERFSAQQFPDLHSELNLSSLELGDSALYFCASSQGTISYNEQFFGPGTRLTVL.

This chain's CDR3 is CASSLALIHEAYEQYF. In DNA, the CDR3 is TGCGCCAGCAGCTTGGCCCTTATCCACGAGGCCTACGAGCAGTACTTC. The chain combines TRBV5-1 with TRBJ2-7; D ambiguous. Germline V gene lookup returns CDR1 SGHRS and CDR2 YFSETQ. The CDR3 is 16 residues long. V dropped 0 bases and J dropped 2 bases, with 15 bases sitting between them.

The rearrangement links TRBV28 to TRBJ2-3; 11 bases are a match to TRBD2. The CDR3 has 17 residues. With 5 bases clipped from V and 6 bases from J, the junction kept 13 bases outside the gene matches. Germline-derived CDR1 and CDR2 are MDHEN and SYDVKM. The CDR3 protein is CASSPGRLAGGIDTQYF. As DNA, the CDR3 is TGTGCCAGCAGTCCCGGCAGGCTAGCGGGGGGAATTGATACGCAGTATTTT.

The chain carries TRBV3-1 (or the pseudogene TRBV3-2) and TRBJ2-7; D is unclear. Per germline, CDR1 LGHDT and CDR2 YNNKEL (reference sequence). The V end was cut by 2 bases, the J end by 5 bases, with 10 bases between. This CDR3 has 13 residues. In DNA form, the CDR3 reads TGTGCCAGCAGCCAATATTTAGCAGACGAGCAGTACTTC. It codes for CASSQYLADEQYF.

This clone was found a few times. This chain links TRBV5-6 with TRBJ1-2; D ambiguous. Between the trimmed V and J ends, which lost 4 bases and 8 bases, there was a span of 18 bases. This CDR3 has 14 residues. Germline loops: CDR1 SGHDT, CDR2 YYEEEE. CDR3 in DNA: TGTGCCAGCAGCCCCTCGGATTTGAGGGAGGGCTACACCTTC. Translation: CASSPSDLREGYTF.

V usage is TRBV11-3 and J usage is TRBJ1-1; D possibly corresponds to TRBD1 (5 bases). Germline-derived CDR1 and CDR2 are SGHNT and YENEEA. Between the trimmed V and J ends, which lost 3 bases and 5 bases, there was a span of 10 bases. CDR3 length: 13 amino acids. CDR3 in DNA: TGTGCCAGCAGCTTCCGGGAGGGGACTGAAGCTTTCTTT. Protein: CASSFREGTEAFF.

The rearrangement joins TRBV5-6 to TRBJ1-6, with D tentatively TRBD1 (6 bases). V was shortened by 0 bases and J by 0 bases, with 10 bases between the two germline ends. The CDR3 is made up of 17 amino acids. CDR1 and CDR2 (germline): SGHDT, YYEEEE. As DNA, the CDR3 is TGTGCCAGCAGCTTGGAGCGGGGGGCCTCCTATAATTCACCCCTCCACTTT. Translated: CASSLERGASYNSPLHF.

On this clone itself: A read error may produce the germline difference seen at one junction end. The chain has TRBV19 and TRBJ1-2; D is ambiguous. This CDR3 has 14 amino acids. Germline CDR1 and CDR2: LNHDA and SQIVND (reference sequence). The CDR3 sequence: CASSDPGRSRLSAF. The CDR3 DNA reads TGTGCCAGTAGCGATCCGGGCCGCAGCCGCCTAAGTGCCTTC.

The chain carries TRBV29-1 and TRBJ1-2, with TRBD1 matching over 9 bases. CDR3 length: 13 residues. Germline lookup yields CDR1 SQVTM and CDR2 ANQGSEA. J lost 3 bases, V lost 4 bases, and 3 bases had no gene match. The CDR3 spells CSVARTGDYGYTF. CDR3 nucleotides: TGCAGCGTTGCTAGGACAGGGGACTATGGCTACACCTTC.

This clone has just one count. This chain joins TRBV10-1 and TRBJ1-1, with D possibly TRBD1 on 6 matching bases. Germline V gives CDR1 WNHNN, CDR2 SYGVQD (reference sequence). The V and J ends lost 5 bases and 2 bases respectively, with 15 bases between them. The CDR3 covers 15 residues. This CDR3 is CASSSRQELNTEAFF. Here the CDR3 DNA reads TGCGCCAGCAGTTCTCGACAGGAACTCAACACTGAAGCTTTCTTT.

The gene calls are TRBV4-3 and TRBJ1-1; D gene uncertain. This CDR3 comprises 14 residues. Germline V gene lookup returns CDR1 LGHNA and CDR2 YSLEER. The V end lost 0 bases, the J end lost 5 bases, and 10 bases lay between the germline ends. This CDR3 reads CASSQDGSGTEAFF. Written as DNA, the CDR3 is TGCGCCAGCAGCCAAGATGGTAGTGGGACTGAAGCTTTCTTT.

The rearrangement joins TRBV15 to TRBJ2-5, with TRBD2 as a possible D gene (6 bases). This CDR3 contains 14 residues. Trimming shortened V by 5 bases and J by 5 bases, and 15 bases separated the two germline ends. Germline loops: CDR1 LNHNV, CDR2 YYDKDF (reference sequence). CDR3 protein: CATSWGVRGETQYF. CDR3 DNA sequence: TGTGCCACCAGCTGGGGGGTGCGAGGGGAGACCCAGTACTTC.

In DNA, the CDR3 is TGTGCCAGTAGTATAGATCCCTCAACAGGCACAGATACGCAGTATTTT. It translates to CASSIDPSTGTDTQYF. The V call is TRBV19, the J call TRBJ2-3; D is ambiguous. From germline, CDR1 is LNHDA and CDR2 SQIVND (reference sequence). V lost 0 bases and J lost 1, with 11 bases in between. The CDR3 has 16 residues.

This chain joins TRBV5-1 and TRBJ2-5; D is uncertain. V was clipped by 3 bases and J by 4 bases, with 10 bases between them. Germline V gene sequence: CDR1 SGHRS, CDR2 YFSETQ. This CDR3 contains 13 residues. The CDR3 DNA is TGCGCCAGCAGCTCATCATGGGGAGAGACCCAGTACTTC. Translated, it gives CASSSSWGETQYF. The whole variable domain, remainder taken from reference TRBV5-1 and TRBJ2-5, is KAGVTQTPRYLIKTRGQQVTLSCSPISGHRSVSWYQQTPGQGLQFLFEYFSETQRNKGNFPGRFSGRQFSNSRSEMNVSTLELGDSALYLCASSSSWGETQYFGPGTRLLVL.

This chain uses TRBV6-2 or TRBV6-3 with TRBJ2-5; D gene uncertain. Germline lookup yields CDR1 MNHEY and CDR2 SVGEGT. CDR3 size: 15 residues. Deletions cut 5 bases from V and 4 bases from J, with 17 bases between. The CDR3 region is CASSRPQTPPETQYF. CDR3 sequence (DNA): TGTGCCAGCAGTCGCCCTCAGACTCCCCCAGAGACCCAGTACTTC.

This chain links TRBV11-3 with TRBJ2-5; D remains unclear. The germline V and J ends were trimmed by 5 bases and 4 bases, with 14 bases remaining between them. This CDR3 comprises 14 residues. Germline V CDR1 and CDR2: SGHNT, YENEEA. The CDR3, as DNA: TGTGCCAGCAGCCAAGATGGGCCGGGAGAGACCCAGTACTTC. This translates into CASSQDGPGETQYF.